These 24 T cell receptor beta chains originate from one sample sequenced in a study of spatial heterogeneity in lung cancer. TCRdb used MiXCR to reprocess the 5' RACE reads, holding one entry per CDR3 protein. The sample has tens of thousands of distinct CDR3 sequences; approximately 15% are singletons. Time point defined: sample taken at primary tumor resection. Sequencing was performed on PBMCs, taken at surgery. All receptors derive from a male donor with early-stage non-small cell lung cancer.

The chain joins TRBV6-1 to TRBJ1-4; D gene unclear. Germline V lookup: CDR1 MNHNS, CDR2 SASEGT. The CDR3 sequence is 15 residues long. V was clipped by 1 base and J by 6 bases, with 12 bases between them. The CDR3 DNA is TGTGCCAGCAGTGAAGACAGCTGGGGTTATGAAAAACTGTTTTTT. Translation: CASSEDSWGYEKLFF.

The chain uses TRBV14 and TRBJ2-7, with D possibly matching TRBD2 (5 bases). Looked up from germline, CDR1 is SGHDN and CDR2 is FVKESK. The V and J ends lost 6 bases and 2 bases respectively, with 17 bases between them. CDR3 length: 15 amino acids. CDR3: CASSPVGAAAYEQYF. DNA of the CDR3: TGTGCCAGCAGTCCGGTCGGAGCGGCAGCCTACGAGCAGTACTTC.

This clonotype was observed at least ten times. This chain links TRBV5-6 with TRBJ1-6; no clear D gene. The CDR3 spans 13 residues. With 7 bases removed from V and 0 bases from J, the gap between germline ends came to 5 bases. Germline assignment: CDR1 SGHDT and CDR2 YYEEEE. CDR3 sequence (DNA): TGTGCCAGCGCCAGCTCCTATAATTCACCCCTCCACTTT. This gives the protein CASASSYNSPLHF.

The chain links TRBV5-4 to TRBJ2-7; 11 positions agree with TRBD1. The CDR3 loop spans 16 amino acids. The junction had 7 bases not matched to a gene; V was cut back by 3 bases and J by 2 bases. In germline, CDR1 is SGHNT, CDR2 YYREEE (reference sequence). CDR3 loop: CASSSGGQGATYEQYF. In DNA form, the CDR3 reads TGTGCCAGCAGCTCAGGAGGACAGGGGGCTACCTACGAGCAGTACTTC.

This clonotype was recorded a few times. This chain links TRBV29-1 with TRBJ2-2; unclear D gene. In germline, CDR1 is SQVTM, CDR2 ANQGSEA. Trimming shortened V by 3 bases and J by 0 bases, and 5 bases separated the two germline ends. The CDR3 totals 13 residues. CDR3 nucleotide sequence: TGCAGCGTTGATTTGGCGAACACCGGGGAGCTGTTTTTT. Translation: CSVDLANTGELFF.

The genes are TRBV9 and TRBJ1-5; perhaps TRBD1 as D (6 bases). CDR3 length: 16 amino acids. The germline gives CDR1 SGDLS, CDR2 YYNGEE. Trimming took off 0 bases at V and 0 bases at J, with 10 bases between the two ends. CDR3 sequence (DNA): TGTGCCAGCAGCGTAGCGTACAGGGATAGCAATCAGCCCCAGCATTTT. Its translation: CASSVAYRDSNQPQHF.

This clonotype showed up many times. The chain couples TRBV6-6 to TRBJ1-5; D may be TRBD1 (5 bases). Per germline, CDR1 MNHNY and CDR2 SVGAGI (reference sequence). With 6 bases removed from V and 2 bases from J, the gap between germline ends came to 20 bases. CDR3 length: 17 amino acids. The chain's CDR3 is CASSSTPGRYRNQPQHF. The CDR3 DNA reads TGTGCCAGCAGCTCGACGCCAGGGAGATATCGCAATCAGCCCCAGCATTTT.

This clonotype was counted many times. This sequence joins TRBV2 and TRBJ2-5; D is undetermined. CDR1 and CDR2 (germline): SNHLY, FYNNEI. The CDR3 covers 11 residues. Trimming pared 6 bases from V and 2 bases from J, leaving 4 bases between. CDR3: CASRIQETQYF. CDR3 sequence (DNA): TGTGCCAGCAGGATTCAAGAGACCCAGTACTTC.

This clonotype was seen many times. This chain's CDR3 is CASSALVSTEAFF. The CDR3 DNA reads as TGTGCCAGCAGCGCCCTGGTTTCGACTGAAGCTTTCTTT. The chain couples TRBV2 to TRBJ1-1; no firm D call. The germline V and J ends were trimmed by 6 bases and 5 bases, with 13 bases remaining between them. This CDR3 spans 13 amino acids. From germline, CDR1 is SNHLY and CDR2 FYNNEI.

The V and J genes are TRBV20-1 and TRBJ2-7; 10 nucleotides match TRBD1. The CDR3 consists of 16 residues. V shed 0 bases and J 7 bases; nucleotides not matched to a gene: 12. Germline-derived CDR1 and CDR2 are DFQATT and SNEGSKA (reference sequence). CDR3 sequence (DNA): TGCAGTGCTAGAGATGACGAGGGGACAGGGGCCCGGGAGCAGTACTTC. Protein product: CSARDDEGTGAREQYF.

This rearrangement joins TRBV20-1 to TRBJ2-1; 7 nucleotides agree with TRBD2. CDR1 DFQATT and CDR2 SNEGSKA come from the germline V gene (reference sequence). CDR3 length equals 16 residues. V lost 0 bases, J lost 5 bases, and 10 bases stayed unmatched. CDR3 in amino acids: CSARDPGGSIHNEQFF. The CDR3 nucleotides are TGCAGTGCTAGAGATCCTGGCGGGAGTATACACAATGAGCAGTTCTTC.

Here the CDR3 reads CASSPDNGGQETQYF. CDR3 nucleotides: TGTGCCAGCTCACCCGACAACGGGGGCCAAGAGACCCAGTACTTC. This rearrangement joins TRBV18 to TRBJ2-5; D possibly corresponds to TRBD2 (6 bases). The CDR3 runs to 15 residues. V dropped 3 bases and J dropped 1 base, with 12 bases sitting between them. Germline V gene sequence: CDR1 KGHSH, CDR2 LQKENI.

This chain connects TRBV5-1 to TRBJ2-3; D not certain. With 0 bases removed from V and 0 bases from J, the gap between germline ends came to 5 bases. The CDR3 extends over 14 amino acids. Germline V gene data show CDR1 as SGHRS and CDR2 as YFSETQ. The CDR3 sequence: CASSLGLSTDTQYF. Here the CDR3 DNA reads TGCGCCAGCAGCTTGGGACTTAGCACAGATACGCAGTATTTT.

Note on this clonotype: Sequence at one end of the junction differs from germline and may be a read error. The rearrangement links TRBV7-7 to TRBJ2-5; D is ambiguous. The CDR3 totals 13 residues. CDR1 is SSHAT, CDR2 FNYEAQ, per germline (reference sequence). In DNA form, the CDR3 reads TGTGCTAGCAGCCGAGACCAACAAGAGACCCAGTACTTC. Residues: CASSRDQQETQYF.

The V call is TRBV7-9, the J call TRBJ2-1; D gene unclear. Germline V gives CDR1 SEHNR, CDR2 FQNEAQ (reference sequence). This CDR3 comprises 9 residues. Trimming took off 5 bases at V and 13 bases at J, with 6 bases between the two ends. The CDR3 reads CASSPPQFF. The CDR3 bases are TGTGCCAGCAGCCCCCCCCAGTTCTTC.

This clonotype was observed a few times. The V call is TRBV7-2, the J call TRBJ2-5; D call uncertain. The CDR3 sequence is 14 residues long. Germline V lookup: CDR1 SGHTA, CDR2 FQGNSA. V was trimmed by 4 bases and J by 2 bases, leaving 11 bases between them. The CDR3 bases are TGTGCCAGCAGCTCGGACCGCGTTCAAGAGACCCAGTACTTC. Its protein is CASSSDRVQETQYF. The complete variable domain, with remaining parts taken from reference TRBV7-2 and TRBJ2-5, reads GAGVSQSPSNKVTEKGKDVELRCDPISGHTALYWYRQSLGQGLEFLIYFQGNSAPDKSGLPSDRFSAERTGGSVSTLTIQRTQQEDSAVYLCASSSDRVQETQYFGPGTRLLVL.

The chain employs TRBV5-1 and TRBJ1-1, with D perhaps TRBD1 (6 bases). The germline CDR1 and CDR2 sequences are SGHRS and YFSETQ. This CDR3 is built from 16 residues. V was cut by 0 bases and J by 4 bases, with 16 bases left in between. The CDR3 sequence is CASSLAGGASGTEAFF. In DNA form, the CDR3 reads TGCGCCAGCAGCTTGGCGGGGGGCGCGTCGGGCACTGAAGCTTTCTTT.

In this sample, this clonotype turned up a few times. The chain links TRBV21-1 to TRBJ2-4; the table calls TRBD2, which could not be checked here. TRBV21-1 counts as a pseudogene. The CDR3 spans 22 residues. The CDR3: CASSKRPDGTSGRAGVWDIQYF. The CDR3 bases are TGTGCCAGCAGCAAGCGACCGGACGGGACTAGCGGGAGGGCCGGGGTTTGGGACATTCAGTACTTC.

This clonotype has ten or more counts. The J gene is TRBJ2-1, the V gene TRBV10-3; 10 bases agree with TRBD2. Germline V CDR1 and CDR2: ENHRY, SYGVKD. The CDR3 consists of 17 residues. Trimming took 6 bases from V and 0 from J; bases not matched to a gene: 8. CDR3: CAISVVSGGSSYNEQFF. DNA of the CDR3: TGTGCCATCAGCGTTGTTAGCGGGGGGAGCTCCTACAATGAGCAGTTCTTC.

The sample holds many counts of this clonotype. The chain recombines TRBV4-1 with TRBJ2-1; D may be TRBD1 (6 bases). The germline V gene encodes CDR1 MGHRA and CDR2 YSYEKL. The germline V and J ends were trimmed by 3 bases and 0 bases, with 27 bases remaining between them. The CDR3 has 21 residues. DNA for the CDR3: TGCGCCAGCAGCCAGGTTCCCCCCAAACCGGGACACAGGAGCTCCTACAATGAGCAGTTCTTC. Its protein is CASSQVPPKPGHRSSYNEQFF.

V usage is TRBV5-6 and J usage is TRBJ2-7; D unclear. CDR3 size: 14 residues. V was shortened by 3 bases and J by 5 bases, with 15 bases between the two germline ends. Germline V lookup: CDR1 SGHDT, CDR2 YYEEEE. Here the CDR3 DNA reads TGTGCCAGCAGCTACCGGGCCGGGCTTAACGAGCAGTACTTC. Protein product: CASSYRAGLNEQYF.

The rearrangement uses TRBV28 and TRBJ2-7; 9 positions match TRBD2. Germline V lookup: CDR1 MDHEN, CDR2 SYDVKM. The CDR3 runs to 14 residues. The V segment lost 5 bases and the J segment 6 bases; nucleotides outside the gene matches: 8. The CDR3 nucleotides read TGTGCCAGCAGTCCTCAGCGGGGGGACCGCGAGCAGTACTTC. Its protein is CASSPQRGDREQYF.

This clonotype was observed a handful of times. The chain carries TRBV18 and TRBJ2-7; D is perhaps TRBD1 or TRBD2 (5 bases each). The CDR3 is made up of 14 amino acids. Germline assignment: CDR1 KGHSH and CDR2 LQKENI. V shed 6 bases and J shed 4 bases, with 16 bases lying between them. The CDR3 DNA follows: TGTGCCAGCTCTGGACCGGGACGAGTTTACGAGCAGTACTTC. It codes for CASSGPGRVYEQYF.

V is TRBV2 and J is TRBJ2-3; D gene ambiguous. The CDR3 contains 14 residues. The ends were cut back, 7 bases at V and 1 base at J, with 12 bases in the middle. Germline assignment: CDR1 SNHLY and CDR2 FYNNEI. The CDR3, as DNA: TGTGCCAGCACTCAGGCCCCTGGCACAGATACGCAGTATTTT. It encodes CASTQAPGTDTQYF.